The rows below give T cell receptor beta chains drawn from one sample of a study of graft-versus-host responses after intestinal transplantation. Clones were sequenced by immunoSEQ multiplex PCR, and TCRdb holds only the in-frame ones, with some missing. This sample has 75,000 to 100,000 clones, with roughly 91% found just once. Antigens for these TCRs are unknown. The sample in question was unstimulated CD4+ T cells sorted from spleen or lymph node cells, obtained before transplant. These receptors came from a human donor who was the organ donor for an intestinal transplant. Both conserved end residues are part of each CDR3. D genes are given only for firm matches. The size field is filled for only some rows; it gives once, few, many or a size class.

V gene	CDR3 length	clone size	J gene	D gene	CDR3 protein	CDR3 DNA
TRBV5-4	14	.	TRBJ2-3	TRBD2	CASKTAGGKDTQYF	TGTGCCAGCAAAACGGCGGGGGGGAAAGATACGCAGTATTTT
TRBV30	16	.	TRBJ2-6	.	CAWSVQGVAGANVLTF	TGTGCCTGGAGTGTTCAGGGTGTGGCCGGGGCCAACGTCCTGACTTTC
TRBV4-3	15	.	TRBJ1-2	TRBD1	CASSQGQGGYYGYTF	TGCGCCAGCAGCCAGGGACAGGGTGGTTACTATGGCTACACCTTC
TRBV5-3	17	.	TRBJ1-4	TRBD1	CARSLGPQYRGHEKLFF	TGTGCCAGAAGCTTGGGGCCTCAGTACAGGGGGCATGAAAAACTGTTTTTT
TRBV9	14	.	TRBJ2-5	TRBD2	CASSAGTRKETQYF	TGTGCCAGCAGCGCCGGGACTAGGAAAGAGACCCAGTACTTC
TRBV29-1	14	.	TRBJ2-1	TRBD1	CSVEGDRPYNEQFF	TGCAGCGTTGAAGGGGACAGGCCCTACAATGAGCAGTTCTTC
TRBV19	13	.	TRBJ2-3	.	CASSNLPTDTQYF	TGTGCCAGTAGTAATCTTCCCACAGATACGCAGTATTTT
TRBV4-1	16	.	TRBJ2-3	TRBD1	CASSQEGQGITDTQYF	TGCGCCAGCAGCCAAGAGGGACAGGGGATTACAGATACGCAGTATTTT
TRBV9	18	.	TRBJ1-6	TRBD1	CASSSTPRVSRGNSPLHF	TGTGCCAGCAGCTCTACGCCCCGGGTGTCCAGGGGGAATTCACCCCTCCACTTT
TRBV27	15	.	TRBJ2-5	.	CATERDRRFQETQYF	TGTGCCACCGAGAGAGACAGGCGGTTCCAAGAGACCCAGTACTTC
TRBV4-3	14	.	TRBJ2-7	.	CASSQGRRSYEQYF	TGCGCCAGCAGCCAAGGACGGCGGTCCTACGAGCAGTACTTC
TRBV5-4	15	.	TRBJ2-3	.	CASRQIPQSTDTQYF	TGTGCCAGCAGACAAATACCACAGAGCACAGATACGCAGTATTTT
TRBV6-1	11	.	TRBJ1-2	.	CARWTYYGYTF	TGTGCCAGATGGACTTATTATGGCTACACCTTC
TRBV18	13	.	TRBJ1-6	TRBD1	CASSPDRDSPLHF	TGTGCCAGCTCACCAGACAGGGATTCACCCCTCCACTTT
TRBV4-1	14	.	TRBJ1-2	.	CASSQGKGNYGYTF	TGCGCCAGCAGCCAAGGGAAGGGGAACTATGGCTACACCTTC
TRBV4-2	16	.	TRBJ2-1	TRBD2	CASSQETLAGDNEQFF	TGTGCCAGCAGCCAAGAGACGCTAGCGGGGGACAATGAGCAGTTCTTC
TRBV18	13	.	TRBJ2-5	TRBD1	CASSLGQQETQYF	TGTGCCAGCTCGCTGGGACAGCAAGAGACCCAGTACTTC
TRBV10-3	14	.	TRBJ2-2	TRBD1	CAISEGQGIGELFF	TGTGCCATCAGTGAAGGACAGGGCATCGGGGAGCTGTTTTTT
TRBV7-2	14	.	TRBJ2-1	.	CASSLTSRNNEQFF	TGTGCCAGCAGCTTAACTAGCAGGAACAATGAGCAGTTCTTC
TRBV4-3	15	.	TRBJ2-7	.	CASSPRSQGPYEQYF	TGCGCCAGCAGCCCCAGATCCCAGGGGCCCTACGAGCAGTACTTC
TRBV5-5	12	.	TRBJ2-1	.	CASSFQGGEQFF	TGTGCCAGCAGCTTTCAGGGTGGCGAGCAGTTCTTC
TRBV7-9	19	.	TRBJ1-1	TRBD1	CASSLGRAYSDRGRTEAFF	TGTGCCAGCAGCTTAGGCCGAGCGTATTCAGACAGGGGTAGGACTGAAGCTTTCTTT
TRBV18	17	.	TRBJ1-2	.	CASSPVAEVGLNYGYTF	TGTGCCAGCTCACCCGTGGCGGAAGTGGGTTTAAACTATGGCTACACCTTC
TRBV6-6	14	.	TRBJ1-1	.	CASSYRGGNTEAFF	TGTGCCAGCAGTTACCGGGGAGGGAACACTGAAGCTTTCTTT
TRBV10-1	15	.	TRBJ2-3	.	CASRVLQSGTDTQYF	TGCGCCAGCAGAGTTTTACAGTCTGGCACAGATACGCAGTATTTT
TRBV15	13	.	TRBJ1-5	.	CATRTGGNQPQHF	TGTGCCACAAGAACAGGTGGCAATCAGCCCCAGCATTTT
TRBV19	13	.	TRBJ1-2	.	CASSMTGNYGYTF	TGTGCCAGTAGCATGACAGGAAACTATGGCTACACCTTC
TRBV7-8	16	.	TRBJ1-6	.	CASSSAWARGASPLHF	TGTGCCAGCAGCTCGGCGTGGGCGCGGGGAGCGTCACCCCTCCACTTT
TRBV10-3	15	.	TRBJ1-2	TRBD1	CAISEQTGVNYGYTF	TGTGCCATCAGTGAGCAGACAGGGGTAAACTATGGCTACACCTTC
TRBV4-3	17	.	TRBJ2-1	.	CASSQDPRGSSYNEQFF	TGCGCCAGCAGCCAAGACCCGCGGGGAAGCTCCTACAATGAGCAGTTCTTC
TRBV7-9	14	.	TRBJ1-2	TRBD1	CASSLSHDRAGYTF	TGTGCCAGCAGCTTAAGCCACGACAGGGCTGGCTACACCTTC
TRBV18	16	.	TRBJ1-4	TRBD1	CASSPRGLGTNEKLFF	TGTGCCAGCTCACCGAGGGGGCTGGGAACTAATGAAAAACTGTTTTTT
TRBV14	15	.	TRBJ2-1	TRBD2	CASSQDLVAGGEQFF	TGTGCCAGCAGCCAAGATTTGGTAGCGGGGGGGGAGCAGTTCTTC
TRBV5-1	14	.	TRBJ1-3	.	CASSVAGGGNTIYF	TGCGCCAGCAGCGTGGCGGGTGGAGGAAACACCATATATTTT
TRBV20-1	11	.	TRBJ2-7	TRBD1	CSAKGAMEQYF	TGCAGTGCTAAGGGGGCGATGGAGCAGTACTTC
TRBV4-1	15	.	TRBJ1-6	.	CASRPGGGMNSPLHF	TGCGCCAGCAGGCCCGGGGGGGGGATGAATTCACCCCTCCACTTT
TRBV5-1	18	.	TRBJ2-7	TRBD1	CASKRTGTGGAGSYEQYF	TGCGCCAGCAAAAGAACCGGGACAGGGGGCGCGGGGTCCTACGAGCAGTACTTC
TRBV10-3	12	once	TRBJ1-2	.	CAISRGTDGYTF	TGTGCCATCAGTAGGGGGACGGATGGCTACACCTTC
TRBV11-2	15	.	TRBJ2-7	TRBD2	CASSWTSGVPNEQYF	TGTGCCAGCAGCTGGACTAGCGGGGTTCCCAACGAGCAGTACTTC
TRBV19	13	.	TRBJ2-7	.	CASMNRAKGEQYF	TGTGCCAGTATGAACAGGGCGAAGGGGGAGCAGTACTTC
TRBV5-4	15	.	TRBJ1-1	.	CASSLQPTVNTEAFF	TGTGCCAGCAGCTTGCAGCCGACAGTAAACACTGAAGCTTTCTTT